The sequence of this T cell receptor (beta chain) was determined in a study of shared clonotypes between healthy human individuals. The study, taken as a whole, reports: Larger estimated richness was generally recorded for naive subsets relative to memory subsets. It was only blood that was sampled, and tissue repertoires likely differ.

The naive CD8 fraction comprised CD45RO-negative cells positively selected for CCR7 and excluded terminally differentiated effector memory CD45RA+ cells. With respect to this clone: Its antigen remains unknown.

Measured with immunoSEQ multiplex PCR; TCRdb has only the in-frame clones, and not every one. The data contain millions of clones, about 95% of them singletons. Trimming cost V 3 bases and J 3 bases; bases outside gene matches: 8. Germline assignment: CDR1 SGHRS and CDR2 YFSETQ. The CDR3 totals 16 residues. The sequence derives from a man aged 18 to 30 in good health. This chain links TRBV5-1 with TRBJ2-7; 11 bases match TRBD1. Sequencing was carried out using naive CD8+ T cells sorted from blood. As DNA, the CDR3 is TGCGCCAGCAGCTCGGGACAGGGGGGTTGGGGCTACGAGCAGTACTTC. The encoded protein is CASSSGQGGWGYEQYF.